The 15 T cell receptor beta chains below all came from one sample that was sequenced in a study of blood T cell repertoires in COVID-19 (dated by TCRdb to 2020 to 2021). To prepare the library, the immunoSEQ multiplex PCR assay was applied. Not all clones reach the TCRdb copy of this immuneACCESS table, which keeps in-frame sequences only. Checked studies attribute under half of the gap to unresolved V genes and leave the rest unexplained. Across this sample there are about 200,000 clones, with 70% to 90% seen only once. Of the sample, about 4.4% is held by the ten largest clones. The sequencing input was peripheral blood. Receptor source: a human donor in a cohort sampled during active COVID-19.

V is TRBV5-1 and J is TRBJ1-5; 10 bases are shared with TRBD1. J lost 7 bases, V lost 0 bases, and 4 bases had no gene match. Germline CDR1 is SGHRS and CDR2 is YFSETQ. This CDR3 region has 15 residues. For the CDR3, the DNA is TGCGCCAGCAGCTTGGGGGGGACAGGGGAACAGCCCCAGCATTTT. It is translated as CASSLGGTGEQPQHF.

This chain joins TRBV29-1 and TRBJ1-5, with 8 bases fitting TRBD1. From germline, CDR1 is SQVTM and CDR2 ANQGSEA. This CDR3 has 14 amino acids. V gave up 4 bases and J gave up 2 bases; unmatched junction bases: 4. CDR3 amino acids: CSVADRVGNQPQHF. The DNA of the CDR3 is TGCAGCGTTGCGGACAGGGTCGGCAATCAGCCCCAGCATTTT.

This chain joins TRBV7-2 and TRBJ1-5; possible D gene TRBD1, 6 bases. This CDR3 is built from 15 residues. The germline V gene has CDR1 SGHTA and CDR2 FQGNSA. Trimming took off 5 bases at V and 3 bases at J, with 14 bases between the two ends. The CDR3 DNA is TGTGCCAGCAGCGCTACTACAGGGACCAATCAGCCCCAGCATTTT. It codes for CASSATTGTNQPQHF.

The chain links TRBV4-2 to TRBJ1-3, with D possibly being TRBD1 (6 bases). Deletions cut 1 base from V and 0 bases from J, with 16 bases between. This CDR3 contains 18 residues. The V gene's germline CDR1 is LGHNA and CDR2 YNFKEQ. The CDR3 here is CASSQVPGTFSSGNTIYF. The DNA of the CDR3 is TGTGCCAGCAGCCAAGTTCCCGGGACATTCAGCTCTGGAAACACCATATATTTT.

The CDR3 sequence: CASSARQRTNSPLHF. CDR3 bases: TGTGCCAGCAGTGCGCGACAGCGAACTAATTCACCCCTCCACTTT. V is TRBV2 and J is TRBJ1-6; a possible D gene is TRBD1 (5 bases). The ends were cut back, 4 bases at V and 6 bases at J, with 13 bases in the middle. CDR3 length: 15 residues. Per the germline V gene, CDR1 is SNHLY and CDR2 is FYNNEI.

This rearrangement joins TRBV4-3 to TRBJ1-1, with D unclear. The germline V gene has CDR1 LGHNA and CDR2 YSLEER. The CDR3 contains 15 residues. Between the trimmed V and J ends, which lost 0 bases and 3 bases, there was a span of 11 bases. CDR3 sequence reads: CASSQDGGPDTEAFF. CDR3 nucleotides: TGCGCCAGCAGCCAAGATGGAGGCCCCGACACTGAAGCTTTCTTT.

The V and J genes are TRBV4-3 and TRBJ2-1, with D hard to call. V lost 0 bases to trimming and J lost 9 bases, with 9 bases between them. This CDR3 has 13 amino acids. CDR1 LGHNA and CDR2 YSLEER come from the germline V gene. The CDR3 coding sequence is TGCGCCAGCAGCCAAGATCTAGTTGTTGAGCAGTTCTTC. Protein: CASSQDLVVEQFF.

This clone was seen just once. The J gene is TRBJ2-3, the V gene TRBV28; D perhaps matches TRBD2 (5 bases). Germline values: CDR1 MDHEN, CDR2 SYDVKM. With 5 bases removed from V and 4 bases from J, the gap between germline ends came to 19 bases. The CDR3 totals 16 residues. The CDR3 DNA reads TGTGCCAGCAGTCCCGCGGGTGCCAATCTGCCAGATACGCAGTATTTT. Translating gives CASSPAGANLPDTQYF.

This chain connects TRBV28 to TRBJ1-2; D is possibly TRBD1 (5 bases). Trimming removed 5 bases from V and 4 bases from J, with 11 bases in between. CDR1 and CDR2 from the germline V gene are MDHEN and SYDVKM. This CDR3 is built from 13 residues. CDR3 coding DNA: TGTGCCAGCAGTCCAGGGCGTTTCTATGGCTACACCTTC. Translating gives CASSPGRFYGYTF.

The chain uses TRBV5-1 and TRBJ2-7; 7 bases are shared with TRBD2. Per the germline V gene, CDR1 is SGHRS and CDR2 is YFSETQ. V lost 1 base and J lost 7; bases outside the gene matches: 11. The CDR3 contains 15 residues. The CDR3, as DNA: TGCGCCAGCAGCTTGAGTCTGGGGGGGGTGGGGGAGCAGTACTTC. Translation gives CASSLSLGGVGEQYF. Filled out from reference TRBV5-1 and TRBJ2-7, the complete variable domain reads KAGVTQTPRYLIKTRGQQVTLSCSPISGHRSVSWYQQTPGQGLQFLFEYFSETQRNKGNFPGRFSGRQFSNSRSEMNVSTLELGDSALYLCASSLSLGGVGEQYFGPGTRLTVT.

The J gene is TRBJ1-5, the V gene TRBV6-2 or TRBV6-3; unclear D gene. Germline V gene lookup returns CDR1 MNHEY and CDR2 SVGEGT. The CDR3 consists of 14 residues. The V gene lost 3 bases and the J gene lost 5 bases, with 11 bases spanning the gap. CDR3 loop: CASSYSGFYQPQHF. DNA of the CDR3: TGTGCCAGCAGTTATTCGGGTTTCTATCAGCCCCAGCATTTT.

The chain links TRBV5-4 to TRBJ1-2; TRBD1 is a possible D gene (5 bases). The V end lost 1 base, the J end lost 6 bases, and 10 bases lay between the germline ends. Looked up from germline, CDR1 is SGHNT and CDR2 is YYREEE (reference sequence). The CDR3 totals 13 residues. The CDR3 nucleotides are TGTGCCAGCAGCTTGAAGGGGCAACATGGCTACACCTTC. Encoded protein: CASSLKGQHGYTF.

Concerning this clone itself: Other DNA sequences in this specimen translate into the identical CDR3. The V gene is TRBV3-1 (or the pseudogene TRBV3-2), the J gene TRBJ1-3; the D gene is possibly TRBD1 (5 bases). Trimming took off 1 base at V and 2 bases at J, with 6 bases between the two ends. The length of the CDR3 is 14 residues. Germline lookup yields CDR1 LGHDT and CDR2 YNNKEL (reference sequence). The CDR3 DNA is TGTGCCAGCAGCCAAGGGGGGGCTGGAAACACCATATATTTT. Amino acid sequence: CASSQGGAGNTIYF.

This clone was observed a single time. The DNA for the CDR3 is TGTGCCAGCAGTAAACAGTCCTACTCCTACGAGCAGTACTTC. It is translated as CASSKQSYSYEQYF. The chain carries TRBV9 and TRBJ2-7; D is unclear. The ends were cut back, 5 bases at V and 0 bases at J, with 12 bases in the middle. CDR1 is SGDLS, CDR2 YYNGEE, per germline. This CDR3 is built from 14 residues.

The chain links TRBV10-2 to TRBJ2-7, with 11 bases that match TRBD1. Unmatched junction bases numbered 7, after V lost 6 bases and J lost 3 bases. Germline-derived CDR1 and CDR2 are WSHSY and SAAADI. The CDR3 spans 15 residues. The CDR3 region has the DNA TGCGCCAGCAGGGCCGGACAGGGGGCCTACTACGAGCAGTACTTC. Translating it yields CASRAGQGAYYEQYF.